The 10 T cell receptor beta chains below come from one sample, sequenced in a study of T cell repertoires in cytomegalovirus infection. Via MiXCR, TCRdb re-called the reads, giving one row per CDR3 protein. Among under 150,000 distinct CDR3 sequences listed, 30% were seen once. Antigen specificity for these receptors is unknown. The sample in question was CD8+ T cells from cultured PBMCs, obtained from culture after CMV antigen stimulation. All receptors come from a human donor in good health (CMV status not recorded). Some clones in this sample may be carry-over from other donors' samples.

This clonotype has at least ten counts. V usage is TRBV7-9 and J usage is TRBJ1-5, with D possibly matching TRBD1 (5 bases). In germline, CDR1 is SEHNR, CDR2 FQNEAQ (reference sequence). The CDR3 covers 16 residues. V dropped 4 bases and J dropped 2 bases, with 15 bases sitting between them. CDR3 loop: CASSYHGTGGNQPQHF. The CDR3, as DNA: TGTGCCAGCAGCTATCACGGGACGGGGGGCAATCAGCCCCAGCATTTT. Together with reference TRBV7-9 and TRBJ1-5, the CDR3 gives the full variable domain: DTGVSQNPRHKITKRGQNVTFRCDPISEHNRLYWYRQTLGQGPEFLTYFQNEAQLEKSRLLSDRFSAERPKGSFSTLEIQRTEQGDSAMYLCASSYHGTGGNQPQHFGDGTRLSIL.

This clonotype was counted between two and nine times. The chain carries TRBV28 and TRBJ2-7; 7 bases align to TRBD1. Germline V gives CDR1 MDHEN, CDR2 SYDVKM. V was clipped by 4 bases and J by 0 bases; unmatched bases: 3. This CDR3 is 14 amino acids long. The CDR3 sequence: CASSYGTDSYEQYF. DNA for the CDR3: TGTGCCAGCAGTTATGGGACAGACTCCTACGAGCAGTACTTC.

The chain has TRBV20-1 and TRBJ2-7, with D hard to call. Germline CDR1 DFQATT, CDR2 SNEGSKA (reference sequence). V was cut by 3 bases and J by 2 bases, with 17 bases left in between. CDR3 length equals 15 residues. The CDR3 region is CSASEDAEETYEQYF. The DNA for the CDR3 is TGCAGTGCTAGTGAGGATGCAGAGGAAACCTACGAGCAGTACTTC.

The chain joins TRBV7-9 to TRBJ1-1; D gene unclear. Looked up from germline, CDR1 is SEHNR and CDR2 is FQNEAQ (reference sequence). The CDR3 loop spans 15 amino acids. V was pared by 0 bases and J by 2 bases, with 10 bases between. As DNA, the CDR3 is TGTGCCAGCAGCTTAGCGCTCGCCGGTAACACTGAAGCTTTCTTT. This sequence encodes CASSLALAGNTEAFF. The entire variable domain, with the rest obtained from reference TRBV7-9 and TRBJ1-1, is as follows: DTGVSQNPRHKITKRGQNVTFRCDPISEHNRLYWYRQTLGQGPEFLTYFQNEAQLEKSRLLSDRFSAERPKGSFSTLEIQRTEQGDSAMYLCASSLALAGNTEAFFGQGTRLTVV.

The chain carries TRBV6-6 and TRBJ2-7, with D unclear. Trimming took off 4 bases at V and 3 bases at J, with 10 bases between the two ends. Germline assignment: CDR1 MNHNY and CDR2 SVGAGI (reference sequence). This CDR3 spans 13 amino acids. The CDR3 loop is CASSSATVYEQYF. The CDR3 DNA follows: TGTGCCAGCAGTTCGGCTACTGTCTACGAGCAGTACTTC.

The V gene is TRBV7-2, the J gene TRBJ2-7; 10 bases fit TRBD1. The CDR3 consists of 15 residues. Germline loops: CDR1 SGHTA, CDR2 FQGNSA. Germline trimming cut 3 bases from V and 0 bases from J; bases unmatched to any gene: 2. The CDR3 DNA sequence: TGTGCCAGCAGCTTCGGGACAGGGGCCTCCTACGAGCAGTACTTC. This translates into CASSFGTGASYEQYF.

The rearrangement joins TRBV13 to TRBJ2-7, with D perhaps TRBD2 (6 bases). Trimming removed 5 bases from V and 7 bases from J, with 15 bases in between. CDR3 length equals 13 residues. Germline V gene lookup returns CDR1 PRHDT and CDR2 FYEKMQ (reference sequence). In DNA form, the CDR3 reads TGTGCCAGCAGCATGACGGTGGCGGGGGAGCAGTACTTC. This translates into CASSMTVAGEQYF.

This clonotype was counted a few times. The chain carries TRBV6-1 and TRBJ2-2, with D perhaps matching TRBD2 (6 bases). Trimming cost V 10 bases and J 5 bases, with 11 bases left between them. Germline values: CDR1 MNHNS, CDR2 SASEGT. The CDR3 covers 12 residues. Here the CDR3 reads CAILGGTGELFF. CDR3 nucleotide sequence: TGTGCCATCCTCGGAGGGACCGGGGAGCTGTTTTTT.

The chain links TRBV7-9 to TRBJ1-5; maybe TRBD1 (6 bases). The CDR3 contains 14 residues. V lost 9 bases, J lost 4 bases, and 16 bases lay in between. Per germline, CDR1 SEHNR and CDR2 FQNEAQ (reference sequence). The CDR3 region is CASTTGNGNQPQHF. Written as DNA, the CDR3 is TGTGCCAGTACAACAGGGAATGGTAATCAGCCCCAGCATTTT. Complete variable domain (other parts from reference TRBV7-9 and TRBJ1-5): DTGVSQNPRHKITKRGQNVTFRCDPISEHNRLYWYRQTLGQGPEFLTYFQNEAQLEKSRLLSDRFSAERPKGSFSTLEIQRTEQGDSAMYLCASTTGNGNQPQHFGDGTRLSIL.

This sequence joins TRBV6-2 or TRBV6-3 and TRBJ1-1; no reliable D call. CDR1 is MNHEY and CDR2 is SVGEGT in the germline V gene. V shed 2 bases and J shed 5 bases, with 9 bases lying between them. This CDR3 contains 13 residues. The CDR3 spells CASSYMGWTEAFF. CDR3 DNA sequence: TGTGCCAGCAGTTACATGGGGTGGACTGAAGCTTTCTTT.